These 17 T cell receptor beta chains were all obtained from the same sample, sequenced in a study of human T cells and chemical hapten exposure. As for time point: patch test 3, about 24 weeks after DPC sensitization. The treatment denotes: therapeutic diphenylcyclopropenone sensitization with weekly scalp DPC. TCRdb reanalysed the RACE reads using MiXCR and keeps one entry per CDR3 protein. This sample has some 79,000 distinct CDR3 sequences; about 10% occur once, and the top ten carry about 3.5%. The material was whole blood, obtained in connection with sensitization to the hapten diphenylcyclopropenone (DPC). Receptor source: a woman aged 45-65 years with alopecia areata. Some clones in this sample may be carry-over from other donors' samples.

This clonotype was detected a few times. The chain recombines TRBV6-1 with TRBJ1-2; weak D call: TRBD1 (6 bases). This CDR3 is 16 amino acids long. V was pared by 3 bases and J by 5 bases, with 19 bases between. Germline assignment: CDR1 MNHNS and CDR2 SASEGT. The CDR3 here is CASSDGGADSGYGYTF. The CDR3 DNA reads as TGTGCCAGCAGTGATGGGGGGGCAGACAGCGGTTATGGCTACACCTTC.

There are many counts of this clonotype. The chain is built from TRBV15 and TRBJ1-1, with 7 bases lining up with TRBD1. Germline V gene data show CDR1 as LNHNV and CDR2 as YYDKDF (reference sequence). The CDR3 totals 14 residues. Trimming took 4 bases from V and 5 from J; bases not matched to a gene: 7. CDR3 sequence reads: CATSKFSGGTEAFF. CDR3 nucleotide sequence: TGTGCCACCAGCAAATTCTCAGGGGGAACTGAAGCTTTCTTT.

This sequence joins TRBV19 and TRBJ2-3, with D tentatively TRBD2 (5 bases). The ends were cut back, 5 bases at V and 1 base at J, with 16 bases in the middle. From germline, CDR1 is LNHDA and CDR2 SQIVND (reference sequence). The length of the CDR3 is 16 residues. The CDR3 reads CASSSRTGPGTDTQYF. For the CDR3, the DNA is TGTGCCAGTAGTTCCAGGACTGGCCCCGGCACAGATACGCAGTATTTT.

This clonotype has only a few counts. The chain employs TRBV6-2 or TRBV6-3 and TRBJ2-7, with 10 nucleotides matching TRBD2. The germline gives CDR1 MNHEY, CDR2 SVGEGT. The length of the CDR3 is 14 residues. V dropped 2 bases and J dropped 2; count of bases not matched to a gene: 0. The CDR3 region is CASSYLAGAYEQYF. The CDR3 DNA follows: TGTGCCAGCAGTTACCTAGCGGGGGCCTACGAGCAGTACTTC.

This clonotype was detected ten times or more. J is TRBJ2-3 and V is TRBV6-2 or TRBV6-3; maybe TRBD2 (5 bases). Trimming stripped 5 bases from V and 0 bases from J, with 21 bases between. Per germline, CDR1 MNHEY and CDR2 SVGEGT. This CDR3 spans 18 amino acids. CDR3 nucleotides: TGTGCCAGCAGTACCTTGGTAGGAGGTCCCCCTAGCACAGATACGCAGTATTTT. It specifies CASSTLVGGPPSTDTQYF.

This clonotype was seen ten or more times. The chain recombines TRBV27 with TRBJ2-7; 9 bases are a match to TRBD2. The CDR3 extends over 13 amino acids. CDR1 and CDR2 (germline): MNHEY, SMNVEV (reference sequence). After removal of 6 bases from V and 7 bases from J, the junction contained 7 bases not matched to a gene. In DNA form, the CDR3 reads TGTGCCAGCAGGCGGGAGGGCCGAGGAGAGCAGTACTTC. Translation: CASRREGRGEQYF.

This rearrangement joins TRBV7-2 to TRBJ2-1; D possibly corresponds to TRBD1 (6 bases). Germline CDR1 SGHTA, CDR2 FQGNSA. Trimming cost V 6 bases and J 11 bases, with 23 bases left between them. The CDR3 length is 15 residues. CDR3 DNA: TGTGCCAGCAGTCAACGAGGGGGACAACCCCTCAAGCAGTTCTTC. Its translation is CASSQRGGQPLKQFF.

The chain recombines TRBV6-5 with TRBJ2-3; D uncertain. Trimming pared 2 bases from V and 3 bases from J, leaving 6 bases between. This CDR3 has 13 residues. Germline loops: CDR1 MNHEY, CDR2 SVGAGI. The CDR3 nucleotides read TGTGCCAGCAGTTACCCGCCGACAGATACGCAGTATTTT. Its translation is CASSYPPTDTQYF.

This clonotype turned up a few times. The rearrangement links TRBV11-2 to TRBJ2-1, with D possibly matching TRBD1 (5 bases). V lost 4 bases to trimming and J lost 0 bases, with 10 bases between them. The germline V gene encodes CDR1 SGHAT and CDR2 FQNNGV. CDR3 length: 15 residues. CDR3 coding DNA: TGTGCCAGCAGCTCAGGGTTCAGCTCCTACAATGAGCAGTTCTTC. Its protein product is CASSSGFSSYNEQFF. The whole variable domain, remainder taken from reference TRBV11-2 and TRBJ2-1, is EAGVAQSPRYKIIEKRQSVAFWCNPISGHATLYWYQQILGQGPKLLIQFQNNGVVDDSQLPKDRFSAERLKGVDSTLKIQPAKLEDSAVYLCASSSGFSSYNEQFFGPGTRLTVL.

DNA for the CDR3: TGTGCCAGCAGCGGCGGGCTAGCTCGGTACGGGGAGCTGTTTTTT. Its protein product is CASSGGLARYGELFF. The V gene is TRBV6-2 or TRBV6-3, the J gene TRBJ2-2; D is possibly TRBD2 (5 bases). V was cut by 6 bases and J by 7 bases, with 18 bases left in between. The germline CDR1 and CDR2 sequences are MNHEY and SVGEGT. The length of the CDR3 is 15 residues.

The chain employs TRBV10-3 and TRBJ1-2; D perhaps matches TRBD1 (5 bases). This CDR3 region has 14 residues. Trimming stripped 2 bases from V and 5 bases from J, with 12 bases between. CDR1 is ENHRY and CDR2 is SYGVKD in the germline V gene. CDR3 residues: CAISEGGTDYGYTF. CDR3 bases: TGTGCCATCAGTGAGGGGGGGACTGATTATGGCTACACCTTC.

This clonotype showed up just a few times. This chain uses TRBV29-1 with TRBJ2-4; D remains unclear. CDR3 size: 12 residues. The V gene lost 4 bases and the J gene lost 0 bases, with 4 bases spanning the gap. The germline V gene has CDR1 SQVTM and CDR2 ANQGSEA. The CDR3: CSVVLAKNIQYF. The DNA of the CDR3 is TGCAGCGTTGTTCTAGCCAAAAACATTCAGTACTTC.

This chain joins TRBV21-1 and TRBJ2-2; the D call TRBD2 from the table was never checked on the DNA. TRBV21-1 represents a pseudogene. The CDR3 consists of 16 residues. The CDR3 loop reads CASSLGDYTNTGELFF. DNA of the CDR3: TGTGCCAGCAGTTTAGGGGACTACACGAACACCGGGGAGCTGTTTTTT.

This clonotype has a count of ten or more. V usage is TRBV7-2 and J usage is TRBJ2-1, with D hard to call. Trimming took off 4 bases at V and 0 bases at J, with 10 bases between the two ends. Germline CDR1 is SGHTA and CDR2 is FQGNSA. The CDR3 has 15 residues. CDR3 nucleotide sequence: TGTGCCAGCAGCTCTCAGACGGCCTCCTACAATGAGCAGTTCTTC. Protein sequence: CASSSQTASYNEQFF.

This clonotype was detected ten times or more. CDR3 amino acids: CASSLTGSTDTQYF. CDR3 sequence (DNA): TGTGCCAGCAGCCTGACAGGGAGCACAGATACGCAGTATTTT. V and J are TRBV7-9 and TRBJ2-3, with 7 nucleotides matching TRBD1. With 5 bases clipped from V and 0 bases from J, the junction kept 2 bases outside the gene matches. This CDR3 region has 14 residues. The germline gives CDR1 SEHNR, CDR2 FQNEAQ (reference sequence).

V gene TRBV12-2 combines with J gene TRBJ2-2; no DNA check was done on the table's D call, TRBD2. TRBV12-2 is assigned pseudogene status. The CDR3 sequence is 19 residues long. The CDR3 coding sequence is TGTGCAAGTCGCGACGGGACTAGCACAACAGCTCCTAACACCGGGGAGCTGTTTTTT. It specifies CASRDGTSTTAPNTGELFF.

This clonotype was seen at least ten times. The chain is built from TRBV14 and TRBJ1-5; no clear D. Trimming shortened V by 0 bases and J by 2 bases, and 14 bases separated the two germline ends. Germline CDR1 SGHDN, CDR2 FVKESK. CDR3 length: 17 residues. For the CDR3, the DNA is TGTGCCAGCAGCCAAGATCCCCCCGGGCCGGGCAATCAGCCCCAGCATTTT. Amino acids: CASSQDPPGPGNQPQHF.